This TCR beta chain comes out of a study of T cell responses to AZD1222 COVID-19 vaccine. Study outcomes and limitations: The study found Spike-specific TCR breadth and depth rose after two AZD1222 doses. Among AZD1222 vaccinees, only five or six were seropositive at baseline. CD4 TCRs covered the whole spike, strongest at regions 160-218 and 743-854.

With respect to this clone: Its antigen is currently unknown.

The CDR3 is 15 residues long. Per germline, CDR1 SGHTS and CDR2 YDEGEE. V lost 1 base, J lost 3 bases, and 13 bases lay in between. TCRdb keeps only in-frame clones here, not all; method: immunoSEQ multiplex PCR. The sample carries approximately 130,000 clones, 85% to 90% recorded once. This receptor was taken from an adult in good health. The chain couples TRBV5-8 to TRBJ1-1, with D possibly TRBD1 on 6 matching bases. The specimen was peripheral blood, collected on day 0 of AZD1222 vaccination. The CDR3 loop is CASSLTGLSYTEAFF. Here the CDR3 DNA reads TGTGCCAGCAGCTTGACAGGGTTGTCGTACACTGAAGCTTTCTTT. The full variable domain, rest sourced from reference TRBV5-8 and TRBJ1-1, is EAGVTQSPTHLIKTRGQQATLRCSPISGHTSVYWYQQALGLGLQFLLWYDEGEERNRGNFPPRFSGRQFPNYSSELNVNALELEDSALYLCASSLTGLSYTEAFFGQGTRLTVV.